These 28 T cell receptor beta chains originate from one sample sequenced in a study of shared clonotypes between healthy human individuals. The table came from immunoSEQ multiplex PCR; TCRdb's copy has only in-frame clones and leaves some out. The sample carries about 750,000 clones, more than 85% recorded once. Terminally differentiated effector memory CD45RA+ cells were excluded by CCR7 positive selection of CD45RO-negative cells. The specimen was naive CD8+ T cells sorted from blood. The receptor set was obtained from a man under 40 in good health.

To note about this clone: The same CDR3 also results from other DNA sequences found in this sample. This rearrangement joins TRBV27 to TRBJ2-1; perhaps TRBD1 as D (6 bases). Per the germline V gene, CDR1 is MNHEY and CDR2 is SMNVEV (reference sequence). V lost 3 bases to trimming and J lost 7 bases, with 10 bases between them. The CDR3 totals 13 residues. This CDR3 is CASSFGTSNEQFF. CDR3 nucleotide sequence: TGTGCCAGCAGTTTCGGGACATCAAATGAGCAGTTCTTC.

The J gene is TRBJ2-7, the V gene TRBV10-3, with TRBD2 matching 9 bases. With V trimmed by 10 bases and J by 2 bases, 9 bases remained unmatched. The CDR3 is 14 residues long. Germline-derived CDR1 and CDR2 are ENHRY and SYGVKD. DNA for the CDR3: TGTGCCAGCTCTCCTAGCGGGATAGCCTACGAGCAGTACTTC. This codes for CASSPSGIAYEQYF.

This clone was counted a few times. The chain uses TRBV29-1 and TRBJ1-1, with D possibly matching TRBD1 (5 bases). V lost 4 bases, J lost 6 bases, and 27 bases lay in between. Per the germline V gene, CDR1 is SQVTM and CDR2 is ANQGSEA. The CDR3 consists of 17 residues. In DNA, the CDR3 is TGCAGCGTTGTCGCACCCTTGACGGGGCTCCCCACTTCTGAAGCTTTCTTT. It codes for CSVVAPLTGLPTSEAFF.

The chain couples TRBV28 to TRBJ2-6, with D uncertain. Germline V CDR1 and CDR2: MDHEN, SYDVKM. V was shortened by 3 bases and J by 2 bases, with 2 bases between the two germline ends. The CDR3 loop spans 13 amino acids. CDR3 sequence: CASSFTGANVLTF. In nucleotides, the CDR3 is TGTGCCAGCAGTTTTACTGGGGCCAACGTCCTGACTTTC.

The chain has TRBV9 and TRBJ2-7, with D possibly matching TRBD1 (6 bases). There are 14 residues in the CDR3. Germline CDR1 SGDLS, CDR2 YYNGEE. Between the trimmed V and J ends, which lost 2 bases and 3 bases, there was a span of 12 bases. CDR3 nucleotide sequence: TGTGCCAGCAGCGTTACACCCAGGGGCTACGAGCAGTACTTC. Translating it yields CASSVTPRGYEQYF.

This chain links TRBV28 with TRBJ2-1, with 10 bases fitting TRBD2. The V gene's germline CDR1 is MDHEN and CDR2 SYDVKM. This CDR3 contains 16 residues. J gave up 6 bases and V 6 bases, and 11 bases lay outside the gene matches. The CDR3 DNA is TGTGCCAGCAGATCCAGCGGGAGGGCCCTGGTCAATGAGCAGTTCTTC. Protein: CASRSSGRALVNEQFF.

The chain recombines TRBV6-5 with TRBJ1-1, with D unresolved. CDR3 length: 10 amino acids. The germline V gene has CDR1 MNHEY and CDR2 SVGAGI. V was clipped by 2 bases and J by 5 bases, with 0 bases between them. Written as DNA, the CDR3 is TGTGCCAGCAGTTACACTGAAGCTTTCTTT. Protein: CASSYTEAFF.

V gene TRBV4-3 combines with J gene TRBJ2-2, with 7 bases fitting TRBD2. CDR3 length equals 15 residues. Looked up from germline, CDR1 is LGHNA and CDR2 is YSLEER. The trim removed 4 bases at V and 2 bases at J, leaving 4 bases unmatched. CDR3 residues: CASSPAGDNTGELFF. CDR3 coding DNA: TGCGCCAGCAGCCCGGCGGGAGATAACACCGGGGAGCTGTTTTTT.

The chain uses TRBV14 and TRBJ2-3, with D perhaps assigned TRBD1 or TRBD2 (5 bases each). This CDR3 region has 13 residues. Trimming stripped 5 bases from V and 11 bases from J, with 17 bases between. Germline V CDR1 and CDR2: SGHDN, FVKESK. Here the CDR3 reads CASSEGQGAGQYF. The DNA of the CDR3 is TGTGCCAGCAGCGAGGGCCAGGGAGCAGGGCAGTATTTT. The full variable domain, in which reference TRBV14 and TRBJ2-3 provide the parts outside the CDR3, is EAGVTQFPSHSVIEKGQTVTLRCDPISGHDNLYWYRRVMGKEIKFLLHFVKESKQDESGMPNNRFLAERTGGTYSTLKVQPAELEDSGVYFCASSEGQGAGQYFGPGTRLTVL.

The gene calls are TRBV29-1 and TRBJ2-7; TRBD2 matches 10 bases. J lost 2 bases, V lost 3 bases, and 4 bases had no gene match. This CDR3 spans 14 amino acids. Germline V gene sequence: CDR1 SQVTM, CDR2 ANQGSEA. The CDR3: CSVELLAGTYEQYF. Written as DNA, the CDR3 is TGCAGCGTTGAGTTACTAGCGGGGACCTACGAGCAGTACTTC.

CDR3 in DNA: TGTGCCAGCAGTGTGGGACTAGTGACTTACGAGCAGTACTTC. It yields the protein CASSVGLVTYEQYF. The chain couples TRBV27 to TRBJ2-7; 8 positions agree with TRBD2. J gave up 4 bases and V 5 bases, and 7 bases lay outside the gene matches. The CDR3 has 14 amino acids. From germline, CDR1 is MNHEY and CDR2 SMNVEV (reference sequence).

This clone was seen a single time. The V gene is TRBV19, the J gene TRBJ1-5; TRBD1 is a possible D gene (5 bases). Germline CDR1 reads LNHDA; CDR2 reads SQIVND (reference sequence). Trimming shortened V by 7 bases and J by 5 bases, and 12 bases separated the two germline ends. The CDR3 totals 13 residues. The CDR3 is CASIGQGDQPQHF. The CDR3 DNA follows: TGTGCCAGTATAGGGCAGGGAGATCAGCCCCAGCATTTT.

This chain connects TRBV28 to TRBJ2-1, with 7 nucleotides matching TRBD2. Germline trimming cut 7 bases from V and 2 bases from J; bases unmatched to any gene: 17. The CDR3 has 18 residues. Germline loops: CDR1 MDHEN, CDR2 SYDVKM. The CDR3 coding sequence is TGTGCCAGCACCAGAGTGGGGGGGTTGGGATCCACCTACAATGAGCAGTTCTTC. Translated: CASTRVGGLGSTYNEQFF.

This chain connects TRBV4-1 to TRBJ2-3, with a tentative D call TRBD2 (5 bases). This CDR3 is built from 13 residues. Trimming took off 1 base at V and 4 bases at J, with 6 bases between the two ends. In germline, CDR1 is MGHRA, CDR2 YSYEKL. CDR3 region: CASSQVSADTQYF. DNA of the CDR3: TGCGCCAGCAGCCAAGTTAGCGCAGATACGCAGTATTTT.

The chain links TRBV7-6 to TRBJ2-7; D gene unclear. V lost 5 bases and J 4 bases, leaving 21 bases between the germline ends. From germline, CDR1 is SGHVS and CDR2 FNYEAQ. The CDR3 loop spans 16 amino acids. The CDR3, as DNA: TGTGCCAGCAGCCAAGGGAAGGCTGGGGAACTGTACGAGCAGTACTTC. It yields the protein CASSQGKAGELYEQYF.

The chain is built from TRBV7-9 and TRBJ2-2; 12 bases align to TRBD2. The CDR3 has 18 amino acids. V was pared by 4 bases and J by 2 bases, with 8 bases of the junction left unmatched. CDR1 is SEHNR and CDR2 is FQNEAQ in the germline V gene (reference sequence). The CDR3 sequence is CASSSGLAGLGNTGELFF. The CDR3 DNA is TGTGCCAGCAGCTCAGGACTAGCGGGACTCGGAAACACCGGGGAGCTGTTTTTT.

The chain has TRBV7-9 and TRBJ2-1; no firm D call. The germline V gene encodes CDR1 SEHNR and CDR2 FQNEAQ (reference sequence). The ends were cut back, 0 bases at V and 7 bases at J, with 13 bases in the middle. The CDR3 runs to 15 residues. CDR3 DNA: TGTGCCAGCAGCTTAGCAATAGCTATTTGGAATGAGCAGTTCTTC. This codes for CASSLAIAIWNEQFF.

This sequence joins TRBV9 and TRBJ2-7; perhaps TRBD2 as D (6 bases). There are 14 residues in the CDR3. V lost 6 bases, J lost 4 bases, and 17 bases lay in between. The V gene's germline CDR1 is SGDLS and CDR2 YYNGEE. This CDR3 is CASTRGSGTYEQYF. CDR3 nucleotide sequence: TGTGCCAGCACCCGCGGTAGCGGAACTTACGAGCAGTACTTC.

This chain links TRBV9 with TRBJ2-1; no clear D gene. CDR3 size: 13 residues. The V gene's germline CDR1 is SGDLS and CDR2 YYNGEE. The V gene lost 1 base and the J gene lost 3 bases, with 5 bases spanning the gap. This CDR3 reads CASSVTSYNEQFF. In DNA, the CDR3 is TGTGCCAGCAGCGTAACCAGCTACAATGAGCAGTTCTTC.

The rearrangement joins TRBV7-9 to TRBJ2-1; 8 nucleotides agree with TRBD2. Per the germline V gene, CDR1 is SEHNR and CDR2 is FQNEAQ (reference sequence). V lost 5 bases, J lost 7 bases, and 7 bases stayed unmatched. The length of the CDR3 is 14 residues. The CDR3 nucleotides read TGTGCCAGCAGCAGTACACAGCGGGAGAATGAGCAGTTCTTC. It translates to CASSSTQRENEQFF.

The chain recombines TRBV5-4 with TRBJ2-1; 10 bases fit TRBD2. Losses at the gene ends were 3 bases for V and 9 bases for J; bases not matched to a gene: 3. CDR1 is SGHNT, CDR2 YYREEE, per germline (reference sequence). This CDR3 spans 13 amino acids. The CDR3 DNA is TGTGCCAGCAGCTCTCCTAGCGGGAGTGAGCAGTTCTTC. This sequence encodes CASSSPSGSEQFF.

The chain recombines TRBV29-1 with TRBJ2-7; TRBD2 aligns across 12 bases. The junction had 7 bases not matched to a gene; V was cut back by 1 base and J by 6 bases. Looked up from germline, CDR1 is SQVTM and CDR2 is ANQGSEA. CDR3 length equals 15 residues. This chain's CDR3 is CSVEGLAGGPGEQYF. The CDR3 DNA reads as TGCAGCGTTGAAGGTCTAGCGGGAGGGCCGGGCGAGCAGTACTTC.

CDR3 sequence: CAISGQGILYEQYF. The CDR3 DNA follows: TGTGCCATCAGTGGACAGGGCATACTCTACGAGCAGTACTTC. This rearrangement joins TRBV10-3 to TRBJ2-7; 7 positions agree with TRBD1. The J segment lost 3 bases and the V segment lost 4 bases, leaving 6 bases of the junction unmatched. This CDR3 region has 14 residues. Germline assignment: CDR1 ENHRY and CDR2 SYGVKD.

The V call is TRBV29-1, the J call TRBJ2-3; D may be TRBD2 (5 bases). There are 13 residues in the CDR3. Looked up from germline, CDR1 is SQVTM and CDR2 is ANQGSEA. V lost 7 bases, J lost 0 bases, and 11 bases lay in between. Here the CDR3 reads CSAFSVSTDTQYF. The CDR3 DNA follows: TGCAGCGCCTTTAGCGTAAGCACAGATACGCAGTATTTT.

For the CDR3, the DNA is TGTGCCATCAGCGACCCACCAGGGGACTACAATGAGCAGTTCTTC. Translated: CAISDPPGDYNEQFF. V and J are TRBV10-3 and TRBJ2-1; the D gene is possibly TRBD1 (6 bases). The CDR3 sequence is 15 residues long. V was cut by 6 bases and J by 3 bases, with 15 bases left in between. Germline-derived CDR1 and CDR2 are ENHRY and SYGVKD.

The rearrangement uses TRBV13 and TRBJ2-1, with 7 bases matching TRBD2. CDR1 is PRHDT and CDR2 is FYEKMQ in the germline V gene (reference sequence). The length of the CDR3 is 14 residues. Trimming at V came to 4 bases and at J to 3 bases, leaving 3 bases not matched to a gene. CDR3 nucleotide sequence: TGTGCCAGCAGCTCTTGGGGGGGCTACAATGAGCAGTTCTTC. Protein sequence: CASSSWGGYNEQFF. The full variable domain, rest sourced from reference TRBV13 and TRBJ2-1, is AAGVIQSPRHLIKEKRETATLKCYPIPRHDTVYWYQQGPGQDPQFLISFYEKMQSDKGSIPDRFSAQQFSDYHSELNMSSLELGDSALYFCASSSWGGYNEQFFGPGTRLTVL.

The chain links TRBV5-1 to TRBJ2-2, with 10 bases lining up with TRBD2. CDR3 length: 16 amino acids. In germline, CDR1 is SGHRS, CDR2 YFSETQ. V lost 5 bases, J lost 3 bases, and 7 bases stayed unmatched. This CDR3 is CASSPSGRGDTGELFF. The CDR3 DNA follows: TGCGCCAGCAGTCCTAGCGGGAGAGGGGACACCGGGGAGCTGTTTTTT. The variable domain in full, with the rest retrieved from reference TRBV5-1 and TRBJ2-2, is KAGVTQTPRYLIKTRGQQVTLSCSPISGHRSVSWYQQTPGQGLQFLFEYFSETQRNKGNFPGRFSGRQFSNSRSEMNVSTLELGDSALYLCASSPSGRGDTGELFFGEGSRLTVL.

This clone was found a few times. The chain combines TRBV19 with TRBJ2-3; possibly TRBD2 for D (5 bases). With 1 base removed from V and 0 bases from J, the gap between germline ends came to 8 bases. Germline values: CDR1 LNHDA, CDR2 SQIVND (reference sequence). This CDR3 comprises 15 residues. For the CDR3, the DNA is TGTGCCAGTAGTATAGGGGAGTTTAGCACAGATACGCAGTATTTT. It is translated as CASSIGEFSTDTQYF.